The subject of this entry is one T cell receptor beta chain. Profiled with immunoSEQ multiplex PCR; TCRdb holds only in-frame clones, not every one. The sample shows around 450,000 clones, 90% of them seen only once. This record comes from a study of blood T cell repertoires in COVID-19. Study summary: From T cells, B-cell-depleted T cells, or PBMCs came the material, which was cDNA or gDNA.

The ends were cut back, 7 bases at V and 6 bases at J, with 12 bases in the middle. The CDR3 spans 12 residues. CDR1 is MDHEN, CDR2 SYDVKM, per germline. Clinical history reported by participants formed the basis on which cohorts were assigned. The rearrangement joins TRBV28 to TRBJ1-1; D unclear. The clonotype comes from a man between 18 and 29 years old who had recovered from COVID-19. Sequenced input: PBMCs or T cells enriched from blood (not recorded which). The CDR3 is CASIEGNAEAFF. CDR3 nucleotides: TGTGCCAGCATTGAGGGTAACGCTGAAGCTTTCTTT.